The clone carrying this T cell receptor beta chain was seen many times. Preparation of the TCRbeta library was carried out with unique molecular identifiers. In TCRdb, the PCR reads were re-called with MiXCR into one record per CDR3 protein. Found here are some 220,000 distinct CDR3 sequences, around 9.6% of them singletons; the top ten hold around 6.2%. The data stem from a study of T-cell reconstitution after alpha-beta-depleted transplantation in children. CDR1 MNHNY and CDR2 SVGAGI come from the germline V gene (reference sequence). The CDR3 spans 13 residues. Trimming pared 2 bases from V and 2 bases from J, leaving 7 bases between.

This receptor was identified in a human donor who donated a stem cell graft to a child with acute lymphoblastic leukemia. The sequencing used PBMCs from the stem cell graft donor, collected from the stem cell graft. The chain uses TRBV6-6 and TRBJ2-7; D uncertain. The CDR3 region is CASSYREAYEQYF. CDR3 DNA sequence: TGTGCCAGCAGTTACAGAGAGGCCTACGAGCAGTACTTC.